Below are 16 T cell receptor beta chains sequenced from a single sample in a study of blood T cell repertoires in COVID-19. Sequencing was performed with immunoSEQ multiplex PCR; in TCRdb, only in-frame clones are kept and a portion is missing. The data contain about 350,000 clones, around nine tenths of them singletons. Sequenced: peripheral blood. These receptors originate from an older woman with COVID-19, enrolled during active disease.

This sequence joins TRBV9 and TRBJ1-2, with TRBD1 matching over 7 bases. Germline values: CDR1 SGDLS, CDR2 YYNGEE. The CDR3 totals 15 residues. The trim removed 3 bases at V and 0 bases at J, leaving 5 bases unmatched. The CDR3 region has the DNA TGTGCCAGCAGCGATACCGGGACAGCTAACTATGGCTACACCTTC. Translation: CASSDTGTANYGYTF.

A word on this clone: A read error is possible here, since a much larger clone lies one base away. The CDR3 loop is CASSFTGNTEAFF. CDR3 bases: TGTGCCAGCAGCTTTACAGGGAACACTGAAGCTTTCTTT. The chain employs TRBV7-2 and TRBJ1-1, with TRBD1 as a possible D gene (5 bases). Germline CDR1 is SGHTA and CDR2 is FQGNSA. There are 13 residues in the CDR3. The V and J ends lost 3 bases and 1 base respectively, with 6 bases between them.

The sample holds one count of this clone. The chain has TRBV27 and TRBJ1-2, with a tentative D call TRBD1 (6 bases). CDR3 size: 14 residues. Trimming took off 9 bases at V and 7 bases at J, with 21 bases between the two ends. The germline V gene has CDR1 MNHEY and CDR2 SMNVEV (reference sequence). The CDR3 region has the DNA TGTGCCAGTCCTGCGACGGGCCACAGGGTTGGCTACACCTTC. Its protein product is CASPATGHRVGYTF.

This chain links TRBV30 with TRBJ1-5; TRBD1 aligns across 8 bases. V was pared by 3 bases and J by 6 bases, with 7 bases of the junction left unmatched. The CDR3 sequence is 14 residues long. Germline V gene lookup returns CDR1 GTSNPN and CDR2 SVGIG (reference sequence). This CDR3 is CAWRDRGLSQPQHF. CDR3 nucleotides: TGTGCCTGGAGAGACAGGGGACTCTCTCAGCCCCAGCATTTT. Together with reference TRBV30 and TRBJ1-5, the CDR3 gives the full variable domain: SQTIHQWPATLVQPVGSPLSLECTVEGTSNPNLYWYRQAAGRGLQLLFYSVGIGQISSEVPQNLSASRPQDRQFILSSKKLLLSDSGFYLCAWRDRGLSQPQHFGDGTRLSIL.

V and J are TRBV20-1 and TRBJ1-5, with D perhaps TRBD1 (5 bases). Per germline, CDR1 DFQATT and CDR2 SNEGSKA (reference sequence). This CDR3 is built from 11 residues. Trimming cost V 0 bases and J 14 bases, with 11 bases left between them. CDR3 sequence reads: CSARETGREHF. In DNA, the CDR3 is TGCAGTGCTAGAGAGACGGGCAGGGAGCATTTT.

DNA of the CDR3: TGCAGTGCTAGTTTCCGGGACAATGAGCAGTTCTTC. It translates to CSASFRDNEQFF. This chain connects TRBV20-1 to TRBJ2-1; D not certain. Germline assignment: CDR1 DFQATT and CDR2 SNEGSKA (reference sequence). The CDR3 extends over 12 amino acids. The germline V and J ends were trimmed by 3 bases and 5 bases, with 8 bases remaining between them.

This clone was seen more than once but under ten times. V and J are TRBV9 and TRBJ1-1; TRBD1 matches 7 bases. The CDR3 totals 17 residues. Unmatched junction bases numbered 15, after V lost 0 bases and J lost 7 bases. CDR1 and CDR2 (germline): SGDLS, YYNGEE. CDR3 bases: TGTGCCAGCAGCGTAGATGGAGCAGGGGGACGGAACGATGAAGCTTTCTTT. It specifies CASSVDGAGGRNDEAFF.

This clone appeared once. V and J are TRBV27 and TRBJ1-2; 12 bases align to TRBD1. The CDR3 runs 14 residues. V was clipped by 6 bases and J by 6 bases; unmatched bases: 5. Per the germline V gene, CDR1 is MNHEY and CDR2 is SMNVEV (reference sequence). The CDR3 DNA reads TGTGCCAGCAGGTCGGGACAGGGGGCGCATGGCTACACCTTC. It translates to CASRSGQGAHGYTF.

The gene calls are TRBV21-1 and TRBJ1-1; no DNA check was done on the table's D call, TRBD1. TRBV21-1 is termed a pseudogene. The CDR3 runs to 13 residues. The CDR3 sequence: CASSKQENTEAFF. The CDR3 bases are TGTGCCAGCAGCAAACAGGAGAACACTGAAGCTTTCTTT.

The chain links TRBV28 to TRBJ1-5, with D possibly TRBD1 on 5 matching bases. This CDR3 spans 15 amino acids. V lost 5 bases and J lost 5, with 16 bases in between. Germline V lookup: CDR1 MDHEN, CDR2 SYDVKM. The CDR3 reads CASSPRLTGDQPQHF. DNA for the CDR3: TGTGCCAGCAGTCCTCGACTAACGGGGGATCAGCCCCAGCATTTT.

This clone was seen once. This chain uses TRBV20-1 with TRBJ1-1; TRBD1 aligns across 7 bases. Trimming cost V 3 bases and J 10 bases; bases outside gene matches: 5. The germline V gene encodes CDR1 DFQATT and CDR2 SNEGSKA (reference sequence). The length of the CDR3 is 11 residues. The CDR3: CSARMRGRAFF. The DNA of the CDR3 is TGCAGTGCTAGGATGAGGGGGCGAGCTTTCTTT.

CDR3 nucleotide sequence: TGCGCCAGCAGCCAAGGTGAGGGTAACACTGAAGCTTTCTTT. This translates into CASSQGEGNTEAFF. This sequence joins TRBV4-1 and TRBJ1-1, with D unclear. V was clipped by 1 base and J by 2 bases, with 8 bases between them. CDR3 size: 14 residues. The germline CDR1 and CDR2 sequences are MGHRA and YSYEKL.

V is TRBV30 and J is TRBJ1-1; D possibly corresponds to TRBD1 (6 bases). Germline-derived CDR1 and CDR2 are GTSNPN and SVGIG (reference sequence). This CDR3 has 13 amino acids. Trimming took 4 bases from V and 8 from J, leaving 17 bases between them. CDR3 loop: CAWTILGRGEAFF. In DNA, the CDR3 is TGTGCCTGGACCATCCTAGGGAGGGGGGAAGCTTTCTTT.

The chain employs TRBV13 and TRBJ2-7; 15 bases are shared with TRBD2. Trimming removed 5 bases from V and 2 bases from J; junction bases left unmatched: 7. In germline, CDR1 is PRHDT, CDR2 FYEKMQ (reference sequence). The CDR3 covers 17 residues. As DNA, the CDR3 is TGTGCCAGCAGCCGTGGGACTAGCGGGGGGTCGACCTACGAGCAGTACTTC. Protein product: CASSRGTSGGSTYEQYF.

The chain links TRBV9 to TRBJ2-3; weak D call: TRBD1 (5 bases). The CDR3 runs to 15 residues. Per the germline V gene, CDR1 is SGDLS and CDR2 is YYNGEE. V was clipped by 0 bases and J by 5 bases, with 13 bases between them. The CDR3 DNA follows: TGTGCCAGCAGCGTAGGGGTGGGGCCGGGAGATACGCAGTATTTT. Its protein product is CASSVGVGPGDTQYF. The whole variable domain, filled in from reference TRBV9 and TRBJ2-3, reads DSGVTQTPKHLITATGQRVTLRCSPRSGDLSVYWYQQSLDQGLQFLIQYYNGEERAKGNILERFSAQQFPDLHSELNLSSLELGDSALYFCASSVGVGPGDTQYFGPGTRLTVL.

The chain joins TRBV2 to TRBJ1-2, with D uncertain. The CDR3 spans 13 residues. Germline CDR1 is SNHLY and CDR2 is FYNNEI. V lost 6 bases to trimming and J lost 6 bases, with 14 bases between them. This chain's CDR3 is CASRVLVRDGYTF. Here the CDR3 DNA reads TGTGCCAGCAGGGTACTTGTTAGAGATGGCTACACCTTC. Full variable domain (remainder filled in from reference TRBV2 and TRBJ1-2): EPEVTQTPSHQVTQMGQEVILRCVPISNHLYFYWYRQILGQKVEFLVSFYNNEISEKSEIFDDQFSVERPDGSNFTLKIRSTKLEDSAMYFCASRVLVRDGYTFGSGTRLTVV.